This T cell receptor (beta chain) stems from a study of T cell responses to AZD1222 COVID-19 vaccine. In the case of this clone: What it binds is not known.

The protocol was immunoSEQ multiplex PCR, while the TCRdb copy is restricted to in-frame clones and leaves out a portion. The table includes roughly 120,000 clones, about 92% detected once. V was trimmed by 4 bases and J by 0 bases, leaving 12 bases between them. CDR3 size: 15 residues. The germline V gene encodes CDR1 LGHDT and CDR2 YNNKEL (reference sequence). Study results and caveats: Repertoire samples came only from after the peak T cell response. A mostly white British donor set with more females was recruited, and clonal diversity was possibly underestimated. Only a handful of AZD1222 recipients, six or seven in all, had baseline seropositivity.

Second-dose recipients at about 4 or about 12 weeks were treated as one pooled group. This TCR was sampled from an adult who received the AZD1222 COVID-19 vaccine. The chain carries TRBV3-1 (or the pseudogene TRBV3-2) and TRBJ1-1; D is undetermined. The source material was peripheral blood, sampled 28 days after the second AZD1222 dose. CDR3 sequence reads: CASSPLGTLNTEAFF. The CDR3 bases are TGTGCCAGCAGCCCACTGGGCACCTTGAACACTGAAGCTTTCTTT.